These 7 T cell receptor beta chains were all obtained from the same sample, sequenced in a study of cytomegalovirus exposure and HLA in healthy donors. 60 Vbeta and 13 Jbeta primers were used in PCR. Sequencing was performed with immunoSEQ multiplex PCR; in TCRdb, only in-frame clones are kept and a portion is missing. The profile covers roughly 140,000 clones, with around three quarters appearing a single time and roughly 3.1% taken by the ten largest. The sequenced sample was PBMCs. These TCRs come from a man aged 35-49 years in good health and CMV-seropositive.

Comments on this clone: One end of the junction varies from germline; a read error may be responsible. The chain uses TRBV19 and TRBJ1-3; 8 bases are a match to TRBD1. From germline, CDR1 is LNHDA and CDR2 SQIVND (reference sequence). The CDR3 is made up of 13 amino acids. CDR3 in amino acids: CASSRDRPPVAHF. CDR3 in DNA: TGTGCCAGTAGCCGGGACAGGCCTCCTGTTGCGCATTTT. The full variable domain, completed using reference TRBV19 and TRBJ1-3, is DGGITQSPKYLFRKEGQNVTLSCEQNLNHDAMYWYRQDPGQGLRLIYYSQIVNDFQKGDIAEGYSVSREKKESFPLTVTSAQKNPTAFYLCASSRDRPPVAHFGEGSWLTVV.

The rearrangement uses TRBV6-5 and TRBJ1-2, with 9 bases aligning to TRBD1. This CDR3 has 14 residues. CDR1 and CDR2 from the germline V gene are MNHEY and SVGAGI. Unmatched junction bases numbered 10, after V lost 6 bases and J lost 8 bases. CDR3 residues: CASSNRGRLLGYTF. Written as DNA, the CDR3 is TGTGCCAGCAGCAACAGGGGGCGCCTATTGGGCTACACCTTC.

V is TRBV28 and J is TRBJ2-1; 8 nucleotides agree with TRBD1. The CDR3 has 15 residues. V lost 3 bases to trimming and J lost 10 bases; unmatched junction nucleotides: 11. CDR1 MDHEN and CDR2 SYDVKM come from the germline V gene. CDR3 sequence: CASSLSRDRLREQFF. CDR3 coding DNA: TGTGCCAGCAGTTTGAGCAGGGACAGGTTGCGGGAGCAGTTCTTC.

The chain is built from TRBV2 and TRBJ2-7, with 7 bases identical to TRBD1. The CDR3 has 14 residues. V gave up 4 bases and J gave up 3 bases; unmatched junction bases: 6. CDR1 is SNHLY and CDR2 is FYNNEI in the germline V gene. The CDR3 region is CASSGQGLGYEQYF. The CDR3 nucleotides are TGTGCCAGCAGTGGACAGGGCCTAGGCTACGAGCAGTACTTC. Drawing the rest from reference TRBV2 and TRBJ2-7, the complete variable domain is EPEVTQTPSHQVTQMGQEVILRCVPISNHLYFYWYRQILGQKVEFLVSFYNNEISEKSEIFDDQFSVERPDGSNFTLKIRSTKLEDSAMYFCASSGQGLGYEQYFGPGTRLTVT.

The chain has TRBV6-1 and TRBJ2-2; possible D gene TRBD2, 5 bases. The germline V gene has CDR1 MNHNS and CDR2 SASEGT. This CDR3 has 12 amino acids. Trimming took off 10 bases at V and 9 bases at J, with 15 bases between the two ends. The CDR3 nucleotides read TGTGCCACGCGTAAGGAGGTCCGGGAGCTGTTTTTT. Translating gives CATRKEVRELFF.

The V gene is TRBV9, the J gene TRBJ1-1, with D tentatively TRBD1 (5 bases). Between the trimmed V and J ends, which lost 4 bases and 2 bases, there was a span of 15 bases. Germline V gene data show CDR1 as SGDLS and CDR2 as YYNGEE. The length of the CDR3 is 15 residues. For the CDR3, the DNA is TGTGCCAGCAGCCCCCGGGGGGAACCTAACACTGAAGCTTTCTTT. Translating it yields CASSPRGEPNTEAFF.

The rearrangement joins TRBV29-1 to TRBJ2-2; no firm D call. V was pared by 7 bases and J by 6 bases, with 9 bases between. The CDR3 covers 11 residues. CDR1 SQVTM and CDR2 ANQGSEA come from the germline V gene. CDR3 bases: TGCAGCGCTCTTGAGGCCGGGGAGCTGTTTTTT. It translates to CSALEAGELFF.